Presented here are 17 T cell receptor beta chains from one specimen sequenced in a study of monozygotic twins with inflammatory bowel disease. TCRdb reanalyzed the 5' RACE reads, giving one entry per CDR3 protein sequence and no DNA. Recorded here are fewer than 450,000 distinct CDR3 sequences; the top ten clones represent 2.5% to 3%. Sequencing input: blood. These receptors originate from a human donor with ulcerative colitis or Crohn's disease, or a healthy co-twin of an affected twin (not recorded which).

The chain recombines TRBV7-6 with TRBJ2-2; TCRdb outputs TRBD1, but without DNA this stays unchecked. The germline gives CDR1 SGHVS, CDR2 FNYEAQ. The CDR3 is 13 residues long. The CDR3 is CATGQGAAGELFF.

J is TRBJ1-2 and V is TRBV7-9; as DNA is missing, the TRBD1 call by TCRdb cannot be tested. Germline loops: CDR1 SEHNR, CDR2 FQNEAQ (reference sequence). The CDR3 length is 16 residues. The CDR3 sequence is CASSSSPGQGLYGYTF.

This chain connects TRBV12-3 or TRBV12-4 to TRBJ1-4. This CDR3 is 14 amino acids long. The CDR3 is CASSRRGTVEKLFF.

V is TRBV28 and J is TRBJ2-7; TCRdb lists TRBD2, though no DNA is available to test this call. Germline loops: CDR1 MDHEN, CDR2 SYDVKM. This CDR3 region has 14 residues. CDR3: CASSYGGALDEQYF.

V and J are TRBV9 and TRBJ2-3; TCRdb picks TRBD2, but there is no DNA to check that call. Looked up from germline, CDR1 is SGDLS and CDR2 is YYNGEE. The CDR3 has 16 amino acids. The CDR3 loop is CASSVYPSGGTDTQYF.

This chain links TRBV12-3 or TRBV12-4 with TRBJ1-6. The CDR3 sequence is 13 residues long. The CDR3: CASSLQRVSTLHF.

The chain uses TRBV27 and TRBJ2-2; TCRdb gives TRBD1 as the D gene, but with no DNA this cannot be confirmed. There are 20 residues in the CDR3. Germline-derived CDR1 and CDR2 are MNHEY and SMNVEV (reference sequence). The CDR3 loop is CASSLSRGQTVNANTGELFF.

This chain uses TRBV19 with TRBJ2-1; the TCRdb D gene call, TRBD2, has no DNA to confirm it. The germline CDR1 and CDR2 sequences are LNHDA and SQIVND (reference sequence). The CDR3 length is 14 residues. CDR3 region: CASSIDGPYNEQFF.

CDR3 region: CASSVVEGLGVLF. The chain employs TRBV9 and TRBJ2-1; TCRdb gives TRBD2 as the D gene, but with no DNA this cannot be confirmed. The V gene's germline CDR1 is SGDLS and CDR2 YYNGEE. The CDR3 is 13 amino acids. The full variable domain, its missing parts supplied by reference TRBV9 and TRBJ2-1, is DSGVTQTPKHLITATGQRVTLRCSPRSGDLSVYWYQQSLDQGLQFLIQYYNGEERAKGNILERFSAQQFPDLHSELNLSSLELGDSALYFCASSVVEGLGVLFGPGTRLTVL.

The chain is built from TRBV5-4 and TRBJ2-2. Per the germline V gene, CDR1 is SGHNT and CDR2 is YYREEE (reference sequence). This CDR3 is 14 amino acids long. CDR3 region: CASSLDRVRGELFF.

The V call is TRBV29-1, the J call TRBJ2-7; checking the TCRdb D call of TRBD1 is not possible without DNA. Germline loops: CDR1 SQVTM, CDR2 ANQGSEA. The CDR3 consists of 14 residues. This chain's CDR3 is CSVDPGGGGGEQYF.

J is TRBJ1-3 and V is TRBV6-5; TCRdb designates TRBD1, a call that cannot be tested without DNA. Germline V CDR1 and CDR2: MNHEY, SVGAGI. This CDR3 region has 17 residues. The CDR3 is CASSYSGTYDSGNTIYF.

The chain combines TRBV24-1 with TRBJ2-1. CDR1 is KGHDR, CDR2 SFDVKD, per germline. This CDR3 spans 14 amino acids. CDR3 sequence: CATSEGDSYNEQFF.

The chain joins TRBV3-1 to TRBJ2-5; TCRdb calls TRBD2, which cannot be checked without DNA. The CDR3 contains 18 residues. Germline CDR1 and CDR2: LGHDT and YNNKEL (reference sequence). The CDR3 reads CASSQENLAGAFQETQYF.

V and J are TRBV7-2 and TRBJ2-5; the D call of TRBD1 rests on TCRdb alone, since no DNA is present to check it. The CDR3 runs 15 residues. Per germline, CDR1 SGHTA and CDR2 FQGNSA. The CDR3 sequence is CASGIWTGYQETQYF.

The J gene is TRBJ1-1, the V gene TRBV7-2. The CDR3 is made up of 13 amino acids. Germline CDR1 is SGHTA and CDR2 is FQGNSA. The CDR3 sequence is CASSLEQYTEAFF. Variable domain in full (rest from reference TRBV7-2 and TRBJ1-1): GAGVSQSPSNKVTEKGKDVELRCDPISGHTALYWYRQSLGQGLEFLIYFQGNSAPDKSGLPSDRFSAERTGGSVSTLTIQRTQQEDSAVYLCASSLEQYTEAFFGQGTRLTVV.

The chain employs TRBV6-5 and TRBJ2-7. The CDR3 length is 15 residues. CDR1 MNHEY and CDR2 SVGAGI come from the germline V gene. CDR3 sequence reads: CASSSTDPSDYEQYF.